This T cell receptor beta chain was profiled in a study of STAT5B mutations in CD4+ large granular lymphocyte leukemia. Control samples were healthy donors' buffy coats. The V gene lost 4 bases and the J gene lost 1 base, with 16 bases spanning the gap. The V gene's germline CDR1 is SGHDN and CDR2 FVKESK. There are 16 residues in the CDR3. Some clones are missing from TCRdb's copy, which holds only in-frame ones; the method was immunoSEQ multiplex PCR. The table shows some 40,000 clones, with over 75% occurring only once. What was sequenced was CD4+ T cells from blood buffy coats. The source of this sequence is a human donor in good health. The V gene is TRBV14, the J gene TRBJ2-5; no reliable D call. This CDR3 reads CASSLTFTRFQETQYF. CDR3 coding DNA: TGTGCCAGCAGCCTAACCTTTACCCGGTTCCAAGAGACCCAGTACTTC.